The 21 T cell receptor beta chains below were found in one sample sequenced in a study of early T cells in non-severe SARS-CoV-2 infection. TCRdb fed the 5' RACE reads into MiXCR, producing one record per CDR3 protein. In the table there are 20,000 to 30,000 distinct CDR3 sequences, about 4.4% of which are singletons. Sequencing input: whole blood. Receptors were obtained from an adult who was a healthcare worker with PCR-confirmed SARS-CoV-2 infection or an uninfected control (not recorded which).

At least ten counts were recorded for this clonotype. The chain joins TRBV27 to TRBJ2-1; 7 bases agree with TRBD2. Germline V gene data show CDR1 as MNHEY and CDR2 as SMNVEV (reference sequence). CDR3 size: 16 residues. The ends lost 6 bases at V and 5 bases at J; junction bases unmatched: 13. In DNA, the CDR3 is TGTGCCAGCAGACTCTATCCGGGAGGTTCTAACAATGAGCAGTTCTTC. Its protein product is CASRLYPGGSNNEQFF.

This clonotype was detected ten times or more. V gene TRBV30 combines with J gene TRBJ2-7; D might be TRBD1 or TRBD2, each matching 6 bases. CDR1 is GTSNPN, CDR2 SVGIG, per germline (reference sequence). The CDR3 spans 12 residues. V was cut by 0 bases and J by 6 bases, with 9 bases left in between. In nucleotides, the CDR3 is TGTGCCTGGAGTGTAGGGGGGCGCGAGCAGTACTTC. Translation gives CAWSVGGREQYF. The entire variable domain, with the rest obtained from reference TRBV30 and TRBJ2-7, is as follows: SQTIHQWPATLVQPVGSPLSLECTVEGTSNPNLYWYRQAAGRGLQLLFYSVGIGQISSEVPQNLSASRPQDRQFILSSKKLLLSDSGFYLCAWSVGGREQYFGPGTRLTVT.

This clonotype was counted many times. The chain uses TRBV6-5 and TRBJ1-5, with D possibly TRBD1 on 5 matching bases. There are 13 residues in the CDR3. Looked up from germline, CDR1 is MNHEY and CDR2 is SVGAGI. V was shortened by 6 bases and J by 0 bases, with 6 bases between the two germline ends. CDR3 in DNA: TGTGCCAGCAGGCAGGGTAGCAATCAGCCCCAGCATTTT. This gives the protein CASRQGSNQPQHF.

This clonotype was counted many times. The chain has TRBV7-6 and TRBJ1-6, with D possibly being TRBD1 (5 bases). The CDR3 extends over 14 amino acids. Deletions cut 4 bases from V and 13 bases from J, with 17 bases between. CDR1 SGHVS and CDR2 FNYEAQ come from the germline V gene. The CDR3 here is CASSSDRTLSPLHF. CDR3 nucleotides: TGTGCCAGCAGCTCTGACAGAACCTTGAGCCCCCTCCACTTT. Complete variable domain (other parts from reference TRBV7-6 and TRBJ1-6): GAGVSQSPRYKVTKRGQDVALRCDPISGHVSLYWYRQALGQGPEFLTYFNYEAQQDKSGLPNDRFSAERPEGSISTLTIQRTEQRDSAMYRCASSSDRTLSPLHFGNGTRLTVT.

This clonotype showed up many times. The chain carries TRBV4-2 and TRBJ2-1; 9 bases agree with TRBD2. Germline CDR1 is LGHNA and CDR2 is YNFKEQ. J was trimmed by 4 bases and V by 7 bases; bases with no gene match: 5. CDR3 size: 14 residues. In nucleotides, the CDR3 is TGTGCCAGCACCGGGACTAGCCCATACAATGAGCAGTTCTTC. This translates into CASTGTSPYNEQFF.

This clonotype appeared many times. The rearrangement links TRBV2 to TRBJ2-1; D unclear. CDR1 SNHLY and CDR2 FYNNEI come from the germline V gene. The CDR3 runs to 10 residues. V lost 8 bases, J lost 3 bases, and 2 bases lay in between. DNA for the CDR3: TGTGCCAGCTACTACAATGAGCAGTTCTTC. It translates to CASYYNEQFF.

This clonotype was seen a handful of times. The rearrangement links TRBV9 to TRBJ2-1; possible D gene TRBD2, 5 bases. V was shortened by 4 bases and J by 7 bases, with 12 bases between the two germline ends. Germline assignment: CDR1 SGDLS and CDR2 YYNGEE. The CDR3 sequence is 13 residues long. CDR3 DNA: TGTGCCAGCAGCCCCCCAGGACTTAATGAGCAGTTCTTC. Amino acid sequence: CASSPPGLNEQFF.

This clonotype appeared many times. The V call is TRBV6-2 or TRBV6-3, the J call TRBJ2-7; TRBD2 matches at 9 bases. Germline V gene sequence: CDR1 MNHEY, CDR2 SVGEGT. The CDR3 is made up of 14 amino acids. The junction had 5 bases not matched to a gene; V was cut back by 0 bases and J by 8 bases. This CDR3 reads CASSYSASGTKQYF. The CDR3 coding sequence is TGTGCCAGCAGTTACTCGGCTAGCGGGACCAAGCAGTACTTC.

This clonotype was counted many times. This rearrangement joins TRBV5-5 to TRBJ1-4; no clear D. V was cut by 0 bases and J by 0 bases, with 6 bases left in between. The germline gives CDR1 SGHKS, CDR2 YYEKEE (reference sequence). There are 15 residues in the CDR3. In nucleotides, the CDR3 is TGTGCCAGCAGCTTGGGTAGCGCAACTAATGAAAAACTGTTTTTT. This encodes CASSLGSATNEKLFF.

The chain employs TRBV6-5 and TRBJ2-1, with TRBD2 matching over 12 bases. Trimming removed 6 bases from V and 2 bases from J; junction bases left unmatched: 8. The CDR3 sequence is 17 residues long. Germline V gene lookup returns CDR1 MNHEY and CDR2 SVGAGI. The CDR3 sequence is CASSSTSGRSAYNEQFF. The CDR3 DNA follows: TGTGCCAGCAGCTCGACTAGCGGGAGATCTGCCTACAATGAGCAGTTCTTC.

This clonotype was picked up many times. The chain couples TRBV7-8 to TRBJ2-2; D ambiguous. The germline V and J ends were trimmed by 6 bases and 9 bases, with 8 bases remaining between them. Germline values: CDR1 SGHVS, CDR2 FQNEAQ. There are 11 residues in the CDR3. The CDR3 DNA reads as TGTGCCAGCAGTTCCGTCCGGGAGCTGTTTTTT. Its translation: CASSSVRELFF.

This clonotype came up many times. This chain uses TRBV7-8 with TRBJ2-3; tentative D call: TRBD2 (5 bases). V lost 1 base, J lost 0 bases, and 11 bases lay in between. This CDR3 spans 16 amino acids. CDR1 SGHVS and CDR2 FQNEAQ come from the germline V gene. Here the CDR3 reads CASSLGRSGSTDTQYF. The CDR3 DNA reads as TGTGCCAGCAGCTTAGGCCGCTCGGGGAGCACAGATACGCAGTATTTT.

This clonotype came up many times. The chain employs TRBV3-1 and TRBJ1-4; 8 nucleotides match TRBD1. The CDR3 length is 14 residues. V was pared by 7 bases and J by 2 bases, with 3 bases of the junction left unmatched. Germline V gene data show CDR1 as LGHDT and CDR2 as YNNKEL (reference sequence). The CDR3 sequence: CASTQGATNEKLFF. The CDR3 DNA reads as TGTGCCAGCACCCAGGGGGCGACTAATGAAAAACTGTTTTTT.

This clonotype has at least ten counts. The rearrangement joins TRBV4-2 to TRBJ2-1; D is uncertain. CDR3 length equals 16 residues. Germline-derived CDR1 and CDR2 are LGHNA and YNFKEQ. Trimming stripped 0 bases from V and 9 bases from J, with 18 bases between. The CDR3 DNA sequence: TGTGCCAGCAGCCAAGAGGGTCTCGGGCAACCCCGTGAGCAGTTCTTC. It codes for CASSQEGLGQPREQFF.

The chain is built from TRBV5-1 and TRBJ2-2; 13 positions match TRBD2. Germline V gene lookup returns CDR1 SGHRS and CDR2 YFSETQ. This CDR3 comprises 16 residues. After removal of 3 bases from V and 3 bases from J, the junction contained 2 bases not matched to a gene. CDR3 sequence reads: CASSSLAGGHTGELFF. The CDR3 nucleotides read TGCGCCAGCAGCTCACTAGCGGGAGGGCACACCGGGGAGCTGTTTTTT.

This clonotype was detected many times. V gene TRBV27 combines with J gene TRBJ2-5, with 7 nucleotides matching TRBD2. Trimming removed 2 bases from V and 7 bases from J; junction bases left unmatched: 16. The germline V gene encodes CDR1 MNHEY and CDR2 SMNVEV (reference sequence). CDR3 length: 17 residues. The CDR3 region is CASSLRRAPPPGGTQYF. CDR3 DNA: TGTGCCAGCAGTTTAAGGAGGGCGCCCCCCCCGGGAGGGACCCAGTACTTC.

This clonotype ranks as medium-sized. The J gene is TRBJ1-1, the V gene TRBV3-1; no clear D. Germline V lookup: CDR1 LGHDT, CDR2 YNNKEL (reference sequence). V lost 1 base to trimming and J lost 1 base, with 4 bases between them. The CDR3 is made up of 13 amino acids. Here the CDR3 reads CASSQGGNTEAFF. CDR3 bases: TGTGCCAGCAGCCAAGGCGGGAACACTGAAGCTTTCTTT.

This clonotype occurred many times. The genes are TRBV15 and TRBJ2-1; 7 bases align to TRBD2. The CDR3 totals 17 residues. V gave up 0 bases and J gave up 0 bases; unmatched junction bases: 5. The V gene's germline CDR1 is LNHNV and CDR2 YYDKDF (reference sequence). The CDR3 reads CATSRDAGELSYNEQFF. For the CDR3, the DNA is TGTGCCACCAGCAGAGATGCGGGAGAGCTCTCCTACAATGAGCAGTTCTTC.

This chain joins TRBV3-1 and TRBJ2-7; 8 bases fit TRBD1. Per the germline V gene, CDR1 is LGHDT and CDR2 is YNNKEL (reference sequence). The CDR3 spans 15 residues. V was clipped by 4 bases and J by 2 bases; unmatched bases: 7. The CDR3, as DNA: TGTGCCAGCAGCCTCACCGGACAGGGAGCCTACGAGCAGTACTTC. Protein product: CASSLTGQGAYEQYF.

The V and J genes are TRBV12-3 or TRBV12-4 and TRBJ2-7, with 8 bases fitting TRBD1. This CDR3 comprises 15 residues. Trimming at V came to 2 bases and at J to 6 bases, leaving 9 bases not matched to a gene. The CDR3, as DNA: TGTGCCAGCAGTTTATCCCGGACAGGGTCTGGCGAGCAGTACTTC. This gives the protein CASSLSRTGSGEQYF.

The chain recombines TRBV3-1 with TRBJ2-6; no firm D call. CDR1 LGHDT and CDR2 YNNKEL come from the germline V gene (reference sequence). This CDR3 is built from 14 residues. V was cut by 1 base and J by 5 bases, with 6 bases left in between. This CDR3 is CASSQGGWANVLTF. DNA for the CDR3: TGTGCCAGCAGCCAAGGGGGTTGGGCCAACGTCCTGACTTTC.